This TCR beta chain came from a study of Graves' ophthalmopathy and Graves' hyperthyroidism. As for the study in general: Peripheral blood (taken before any treatment) was collected at initial diagnosis.

The CDR3 spans 17 residues. Germline-derived CDR1 and CDR2 are MNHNS and SASEGT. J lost 4 bases, V lost 5 bases, and 14 bases had no gene match. Amplified material comprised TCR beta CDR3 regions derived from RNA transcripts. Investigators did first-round RT-PCR with HTBI primers, then second-round multiplex PCR. MiXCR, run by TCRdb on the multiplex PCR reads, gives a single entry per CDR3 protein. The profile shows 400,000 to 450,000 distinct CDR3 sequences, around 20% of them singletons. Hyperthyroidism patients, aged 18 to 65, were newly diagnosed, under 2 months' duration. This receptor was obtained from a woman younger than 30 with stable Graves' hyperthyroidism. The sample taken for sequencing was peripheral blood. V and J are TRBV6-1 and TRBJ2-7; 10 bases align to TRBD2. CDR3 loop: CASSTFGLAGEKYEQYF. The CDR3 DNA is TGTGCCAGCAGTACGTTCGGGCTAGCGGGAGAGAAGTACGAGCAGTACTTC.